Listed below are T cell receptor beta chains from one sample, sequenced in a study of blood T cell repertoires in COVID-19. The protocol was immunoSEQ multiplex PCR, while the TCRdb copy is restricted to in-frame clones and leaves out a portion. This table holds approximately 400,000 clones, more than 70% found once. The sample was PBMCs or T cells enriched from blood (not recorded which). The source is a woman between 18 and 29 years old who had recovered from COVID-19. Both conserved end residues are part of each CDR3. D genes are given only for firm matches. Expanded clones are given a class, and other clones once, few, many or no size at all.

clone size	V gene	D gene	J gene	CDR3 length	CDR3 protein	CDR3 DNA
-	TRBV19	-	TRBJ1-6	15	CASTPLASRDSPLHF	TGTGCCAGTACCCCCCTGGCCTCCCGGGATTCACCCCTCCACTTT
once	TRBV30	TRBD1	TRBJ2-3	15	CAWTPRTGWTDTQYF	TGTGCCTGGACCCCTAGGACAGGGTGGACAGATACGCAGTATTTT
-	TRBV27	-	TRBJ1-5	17	CASSPYPPGDSNQPQHF	TGTGCCAGCAGTCCATACCCCCCAGGGGATAGCAATCAGCCCCAGCATTTT
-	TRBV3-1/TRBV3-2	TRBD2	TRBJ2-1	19	CASSQDWGRGERPYNEQFF	TGTGCCAGCAGCCAAGATTGGGGGCGGGGGGAGAGGCCCTACAATGAGCAGTTCTTC
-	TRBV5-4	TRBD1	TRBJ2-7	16	CASSPSRDRKYYEQYF	TGTGCCAGCAGTCCAAGCCGGGACAGGAAATACTACGAGCAGTACTTC
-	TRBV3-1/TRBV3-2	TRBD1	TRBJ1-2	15	CASSHYRDRARGYTF	TGTGCCAGCAGCCACTACCGGGACAGGGCGAGAGGCTACACCTTC
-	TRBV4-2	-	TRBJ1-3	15	CASSPLNRDGNTIYF	TGTGCCAGCAGCCCATTAAACAGGGATGGAAACACCATATATTTT
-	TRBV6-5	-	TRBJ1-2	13	CASSRGGGVGYTF	TGTGCCAGCAGTCGTGGTGGGGGCGTTGGCTACACCTTC
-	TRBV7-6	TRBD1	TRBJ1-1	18	CASSPPGTGALMNTEAFF	TGTGCCAGCAGCCCACCAGGGACAGGGGCCCTTATGAACACTGAAGCTTTCTTT
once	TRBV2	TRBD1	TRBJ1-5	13	CASSEETGYPQHF	TGTGCCAGCAGTGAAGAGACAGGGTATCCCCAGCATTTT
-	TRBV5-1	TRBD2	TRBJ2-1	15	CASSFAPSGGGEQFF	TGCGCCAGCAGCTTCGCGCCTAGCGGGGGAGGGGAGCAGTTCTTC